This T cell receptor (beta chain) was sequenced in a study of breast tumors, draining lymph nodes, adjacent tissues. Trimming removed 0 bases at V and 4 bases at J, with 12 bases between. CDR1 MNHEY and CDR2 SVGAGI come from the germline V gene. CDR3 length: 15 amino acids. MiXCR, applied by TCRdb to the multiplex PCR reads, yields one record per CDR3 protein. The top ten hold roughly 4.3% of the sample, which has about 180,000 distinct CDR3 sequences, approximately 30% seen once. This clonotype showed up many times. Its antigen is unidentified. Study-wide results and limits: Tumor T cell lymph node origin was a supported hypothesis, not proven. Tumor TCR diversity was below lymph nodes but above nontumor tissue.

Samples came from axillary lymph nodes draining the breast cancer. This TCR derives from a female donor with breast cancer. Some clones in this sample may be carry-over from other donors' samples. Sequencing used axillary lymph node tissue. The chain couples TRBV6-5 to TRBJ1-2, with D possibly TRBD1 on 5 matching bases. CDR3 region: CASSYSPGRGYGYTF. The CDR3 DNA reads as TGTGCCAGCAGTTACTCCCCCGGTAGGGGCTATGGCTACACCTTC.